Presented here are 3 T cell receptor beta chains from one specimen sequenced in a study of shared clonotypes between healthy human individuals. Libraries were prepared by immunoSEQ multiplex PCR; TCRdb keeps only in-frame clonotypes and omits some of them. The sample contains about 2.3 million clones, about nine tenths of which appear only once. Sequences were obtained from naive CD4+ T cells from PBMCs. Subset in this sample: CD45RA+ positively selected. These receptors all come from a man younger than 30 in good health. Some clones in this sample may be carry-over from other donors' samples.

This chain links TRBV28 with TRBJ2-5, with 11 positions matching TRBD1. J was trimmed by 2 bases and V by 5 bases; bases with no gene match: 7. Germline V gives CDR1 MDHEN, CDR2 SYDVKM. This CDR3 has 16 amino acids. The CDR3 loop is CASSPYRDRGQETQYF. CDR3 nucleotide sequence: TGTGCCAGCAGTCCGTACCGGGACAGGGGGCAAGAGACCCAGTACTTC.

The chain employs TRBV5-1 and TRBJ2-2; D call uncertain. The V end lost 4 bases, the J end lost 4 bases, and 14 bases lay between the germline ends. In germline, CDR1 is SGHRS, CDR2 YFSETQ. The CDR3 is 15 residues long. The CDR3 region is CASSPGAVGTGELFF. The CDR3 DNA reads as TGCGCCAGCAGCCCGGGTGCAGTAGGCACCGGGGAGCTGTTTTTT.

V and J are TRBV5-1 and TRBJ2-3, with no clear D. CDR3 length: 14 amino acids. V was shortened by 4 bases and J by 4 bases, with 13 bases between the two germline ends. CDR1 and CDR2 (germline): SGHRS, YFSETQ. The CDR3 is CASSLGPASDTQYF. As DNA, the CDR3 is TGCGCCAGCAGCCTAGGACCGGCTTCAGATACGCAGTATTTT. Based on the CDR3 plus reference TRBV5-1 and TRBJ2-3, the full variable domain is KAGVTQTPRYLIKTRGQQVTLSCSPISGHRSVSWYQQTPGQGLQFLFEYFSETQRNKGNFPGRFSGRQFSNSRSEMNVSTLELGDSALYLCASSLGPASDTQYFGPGTRLTVL.